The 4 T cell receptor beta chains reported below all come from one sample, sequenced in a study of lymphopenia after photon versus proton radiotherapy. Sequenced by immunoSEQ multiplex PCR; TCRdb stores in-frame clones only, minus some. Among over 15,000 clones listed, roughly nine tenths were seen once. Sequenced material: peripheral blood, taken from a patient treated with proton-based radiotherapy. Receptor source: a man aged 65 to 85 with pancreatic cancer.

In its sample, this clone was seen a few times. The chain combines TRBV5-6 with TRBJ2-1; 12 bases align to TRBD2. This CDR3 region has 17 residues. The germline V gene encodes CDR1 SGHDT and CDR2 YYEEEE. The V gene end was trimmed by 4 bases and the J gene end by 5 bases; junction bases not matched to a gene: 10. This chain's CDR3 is CASSNPYRLAGDNEQFF. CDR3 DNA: TGTGCCAGCAGCAACCCCTACCGACTAGCGGGGGACAATGAGCAGTTCTTC.

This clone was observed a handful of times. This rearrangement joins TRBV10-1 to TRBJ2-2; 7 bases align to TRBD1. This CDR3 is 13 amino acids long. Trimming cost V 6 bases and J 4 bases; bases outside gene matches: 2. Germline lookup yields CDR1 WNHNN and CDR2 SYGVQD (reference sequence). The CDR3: CASRTGATGELFF. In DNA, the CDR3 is TGCGCCAGCAGAACAGGGGCCACCGGGGAGCTGTTTTTT.

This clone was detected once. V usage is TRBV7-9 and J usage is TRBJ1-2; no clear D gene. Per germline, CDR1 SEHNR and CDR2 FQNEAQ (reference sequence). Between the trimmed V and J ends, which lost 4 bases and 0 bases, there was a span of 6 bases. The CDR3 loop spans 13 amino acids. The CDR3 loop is CASSYAANYGYTF. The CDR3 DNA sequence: TGTGCCAGCAGCTACGCGGCTAACTATGGCTACACCTTC.

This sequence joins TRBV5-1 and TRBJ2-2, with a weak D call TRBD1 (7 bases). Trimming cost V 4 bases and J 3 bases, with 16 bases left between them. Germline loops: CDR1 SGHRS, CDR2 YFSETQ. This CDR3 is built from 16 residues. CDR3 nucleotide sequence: TGCGCCAGCAGCCCGGGGGACAGATGGGACACCGGGGAGCTGTTTTTT. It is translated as CASSPGDRWDTGELFF.